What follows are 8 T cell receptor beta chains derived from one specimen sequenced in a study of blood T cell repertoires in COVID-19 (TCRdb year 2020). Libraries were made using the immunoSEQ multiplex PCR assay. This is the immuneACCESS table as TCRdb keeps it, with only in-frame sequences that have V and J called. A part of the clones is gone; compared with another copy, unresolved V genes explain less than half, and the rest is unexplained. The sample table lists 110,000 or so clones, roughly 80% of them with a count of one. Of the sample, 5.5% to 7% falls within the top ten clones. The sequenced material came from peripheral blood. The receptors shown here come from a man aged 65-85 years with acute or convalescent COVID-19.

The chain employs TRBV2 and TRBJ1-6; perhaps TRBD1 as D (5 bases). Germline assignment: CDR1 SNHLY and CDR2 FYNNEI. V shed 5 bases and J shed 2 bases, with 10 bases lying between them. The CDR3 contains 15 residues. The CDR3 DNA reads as TGTGCCAGCAGTACCCAGGGTCCCTATAATTCACCCCTCCACTTT. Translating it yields CASSTQGPYNSPLHF.

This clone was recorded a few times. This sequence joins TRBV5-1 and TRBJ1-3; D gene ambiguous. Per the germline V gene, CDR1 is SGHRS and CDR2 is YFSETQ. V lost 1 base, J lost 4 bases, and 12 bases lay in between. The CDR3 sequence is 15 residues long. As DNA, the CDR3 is TGCGCCAGCAGCTTGTCAGGAAATGCCGGAAACACCATATATTTT. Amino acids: CASSLSGNAGNTIYF. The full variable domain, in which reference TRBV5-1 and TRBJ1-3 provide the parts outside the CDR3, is KAGVTQTPRYLIKTRGQQVTLSCSPISGHRSVSWYQQTPGQGLQFLFEYFSETQRNKGNFPGRFSGRQFSNSRSEMNVSTLELGDSALYLCASSLSGNAGNTIYFGEGSWLTVV.

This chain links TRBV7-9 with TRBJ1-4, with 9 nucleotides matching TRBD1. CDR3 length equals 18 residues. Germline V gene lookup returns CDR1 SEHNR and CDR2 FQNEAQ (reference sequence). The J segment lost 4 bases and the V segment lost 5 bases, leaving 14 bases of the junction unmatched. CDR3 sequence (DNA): TGTGCCAGCAGCGAGACCGGGACAGGGCGCGCCGGTAATGAAAAACTGTTTTTT. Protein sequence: CASSETGTGRAGNEKLFF.

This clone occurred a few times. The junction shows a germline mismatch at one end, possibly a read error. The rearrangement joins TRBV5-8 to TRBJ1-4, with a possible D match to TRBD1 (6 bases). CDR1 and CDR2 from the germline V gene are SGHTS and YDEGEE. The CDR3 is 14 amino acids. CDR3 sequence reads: CASSSDRTYEKLFF. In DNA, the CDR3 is TGTGCCAGCAGCTCGGACAGAACTTATGAAAAACTGTTTTTT.

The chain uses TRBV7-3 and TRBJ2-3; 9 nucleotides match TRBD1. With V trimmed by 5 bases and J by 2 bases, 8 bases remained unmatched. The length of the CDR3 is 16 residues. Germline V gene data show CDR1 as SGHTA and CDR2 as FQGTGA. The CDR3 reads CASSPGTGHNTDTQYF. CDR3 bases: TGTGCCAGCAGCCCAGGGACAGGGCACAACACAGATACGCAGTATTTT.

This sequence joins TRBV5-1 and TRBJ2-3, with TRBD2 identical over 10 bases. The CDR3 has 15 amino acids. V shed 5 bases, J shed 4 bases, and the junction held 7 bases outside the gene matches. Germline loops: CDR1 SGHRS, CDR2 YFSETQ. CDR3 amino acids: CASSRSGRSPDTQYF. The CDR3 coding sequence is TGCGCCAGCAGTCGTAGCGGGAGGAGTCCAGATACGCAGTATTTT.

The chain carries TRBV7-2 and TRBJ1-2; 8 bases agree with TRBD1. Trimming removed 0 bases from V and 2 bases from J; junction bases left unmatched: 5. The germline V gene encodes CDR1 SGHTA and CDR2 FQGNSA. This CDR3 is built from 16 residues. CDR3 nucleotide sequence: TGTGCCAGCAGCTTAGCACAGGGGGTGCGAAACTATGGCTACACCTTC. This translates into CASSLAQGVRNYGYTF.

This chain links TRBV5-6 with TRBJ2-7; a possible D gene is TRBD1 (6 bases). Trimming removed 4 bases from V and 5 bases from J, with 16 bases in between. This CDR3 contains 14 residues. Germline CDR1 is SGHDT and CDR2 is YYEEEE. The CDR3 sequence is CASSPDGKGDEQYF. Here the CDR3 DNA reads TGTGCCAGCAGCCCTGACGGGAAGGGGGACGAGCAGTACTTC.